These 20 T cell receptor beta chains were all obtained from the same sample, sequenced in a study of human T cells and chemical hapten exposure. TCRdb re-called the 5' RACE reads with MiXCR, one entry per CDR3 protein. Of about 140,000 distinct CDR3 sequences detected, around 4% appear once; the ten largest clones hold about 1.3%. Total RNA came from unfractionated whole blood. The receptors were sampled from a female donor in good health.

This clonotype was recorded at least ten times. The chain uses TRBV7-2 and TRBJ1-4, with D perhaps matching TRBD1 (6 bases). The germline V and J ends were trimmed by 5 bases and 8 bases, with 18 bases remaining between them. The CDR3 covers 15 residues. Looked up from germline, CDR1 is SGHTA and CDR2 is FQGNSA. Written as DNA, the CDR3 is TGTGCCAGCAGCCCCGTGGGGGGGCTCGGGGAAAAACTGTTTTTT. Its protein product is CASSPVGGLGEKLFF.

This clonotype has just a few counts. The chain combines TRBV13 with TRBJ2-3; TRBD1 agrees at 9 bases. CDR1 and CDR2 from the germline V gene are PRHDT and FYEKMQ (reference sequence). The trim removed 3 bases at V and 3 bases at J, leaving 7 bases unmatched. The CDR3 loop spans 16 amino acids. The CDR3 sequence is CASSFRGTGWTDTQYF. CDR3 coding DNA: TGTGCCAGCAGCTTCCGCGGGACAGGGTGGACAGATACGCAGTATTTT.

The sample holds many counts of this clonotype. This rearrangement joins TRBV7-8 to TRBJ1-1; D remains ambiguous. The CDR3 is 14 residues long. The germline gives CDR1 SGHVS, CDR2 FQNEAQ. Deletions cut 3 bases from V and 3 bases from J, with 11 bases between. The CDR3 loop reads CASSFPGGDTEAFF. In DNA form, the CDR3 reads TGTGCCAGCAGCTTTCCCGGCGGGGACACTGAAGCTTTCTTT. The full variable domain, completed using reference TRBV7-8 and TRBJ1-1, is GAGVSQSPRYKVAKRGQDVALRCDPISGHVSLFWYQQALGQGPEFLTYFQNEAQLDKSGLPSDRFFAERPEGSVSTLKIQRTQQEDSAVYLCASSFPGGDTEAFFGQGTRLTVV.

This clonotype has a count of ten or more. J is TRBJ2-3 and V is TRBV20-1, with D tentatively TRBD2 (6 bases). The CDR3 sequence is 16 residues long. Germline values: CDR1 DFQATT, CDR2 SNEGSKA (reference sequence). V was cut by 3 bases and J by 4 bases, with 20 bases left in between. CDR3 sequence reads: CSASLDHGGAADTQYF. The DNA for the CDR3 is TGCAGTGCTAGCCTCGATCACGGGGGAGCGGCAGATACGCAGTATTTT.

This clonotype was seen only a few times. CDR3: CASSFSAGGSRSYEQYF. The CDR3 coding sequence is TGCGCCAGCAGCTTCTCAGCGGGGGGGAGTCGGTCCTACGAGCAGTACTTC. V gene TRBV5-1 combines with J gene TRBJ2-7; 10 positions match TRBD2. This CDR3 is built from 17 residues. Germline trimming cut 2 bases from V and 1 base from J; bases unmatched to any gene: 9. The germline V gene has CDR1 SGHRS and CDR2 YFSETQ. Full variable domain (missing parts from reference TRBV5-1 and TRBJ2-7): KAGVTQTPRYLIKTRGQQVTLSCSPISGHRSVSWYQQTPGQGLQFLFEYFSETQRNKGNFPGRFSGRQFSNSRSEMNVSTLELGDSALYLCASSFSAGGSRSYEQYFGPGTRLTVT.

DNA for the CDR3: TGTGCCAGCAGCGTAGGAGGAAGAGCGGAAGAGACCCAGTACTTC. Amino acids: CASSVGGRAEETQYF. The chain has TRBV9 and TRBJ2-5; a weak D match, TRBD2 (5 bases). The germline gives CDR1 SGDLS, CDR2 YYNGEE. CDR3 length: 15 residues. V lost 0 bases and J 3 bases, leaving 12 bases between the germline ends.

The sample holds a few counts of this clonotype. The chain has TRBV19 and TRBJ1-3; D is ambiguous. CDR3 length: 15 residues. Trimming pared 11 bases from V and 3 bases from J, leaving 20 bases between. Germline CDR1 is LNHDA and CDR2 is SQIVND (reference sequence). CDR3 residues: CACQKMKECGNTIYF. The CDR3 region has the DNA TGTGCCTGCCAAAAGATGAAGGAGTGTGGAAACACCATATATTTT.

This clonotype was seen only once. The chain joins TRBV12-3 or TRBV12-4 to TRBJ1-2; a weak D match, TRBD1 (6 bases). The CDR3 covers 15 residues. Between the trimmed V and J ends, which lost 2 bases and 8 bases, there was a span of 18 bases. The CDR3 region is CASSLQRRGLRGYTF. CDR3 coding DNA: TGTGCCAGCAGTTTACAACGTCGGGGGCTAAGGGGCTACACCTTC.

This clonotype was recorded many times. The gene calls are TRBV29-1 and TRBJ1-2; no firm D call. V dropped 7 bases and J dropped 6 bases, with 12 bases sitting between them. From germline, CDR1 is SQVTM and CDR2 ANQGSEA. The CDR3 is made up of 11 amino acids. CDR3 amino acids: CSGRIQHGYTF. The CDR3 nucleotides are TGCAGCGGGCGCATTCAGCATGGCTACACCTTC.

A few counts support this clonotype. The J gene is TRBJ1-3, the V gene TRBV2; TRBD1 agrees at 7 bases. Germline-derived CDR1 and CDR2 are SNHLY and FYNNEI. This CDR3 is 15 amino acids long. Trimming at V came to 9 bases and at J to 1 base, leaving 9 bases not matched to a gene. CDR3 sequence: CARTRQGVSGNTIYF. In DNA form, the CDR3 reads TGTGCCAGGACACGACAGGGAGTTTCTGGAAACACCATATATTTT.

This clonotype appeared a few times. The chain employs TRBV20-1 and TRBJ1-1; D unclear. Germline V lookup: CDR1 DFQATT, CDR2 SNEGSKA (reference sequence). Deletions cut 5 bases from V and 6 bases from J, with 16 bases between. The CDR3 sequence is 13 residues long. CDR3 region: CSAPMGRISEAFF. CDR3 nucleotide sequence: TGCAGTGCTCCCATGGGTAGGATTTCTGAAGCTTTCTTT.

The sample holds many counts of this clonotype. The CDR3 reads CASHGGEGADTQYF. In DNA form, the CDR3 reads TGTGCCAGTCATGGGGGGGAGGGAGCTGATACGCAGTATTTT. The chain links TRBV5-4 to TRBJ2-3; 7 bases are shared with TRBD2. V lost 8 bases and J lost 6; bases outside the gene matches: 12. CDR1 is SGHNT, CDR2 YYREEE, per germline (reference sequence). The CDR3 runs to 14 residues. The full variable domain, its missing parts supplied by reference TRBV5-4 and TRBJ2-3, is ETGVTQSPTHLIKTRGQQVTLRCSSQSGHNTVSWYQQALGQGPQFIFQYYREEENGRGNFPPRFSGLQFPNYSSELNVNALELDDSALYLCASHGGEGADTQYFGPGTRLTVL.

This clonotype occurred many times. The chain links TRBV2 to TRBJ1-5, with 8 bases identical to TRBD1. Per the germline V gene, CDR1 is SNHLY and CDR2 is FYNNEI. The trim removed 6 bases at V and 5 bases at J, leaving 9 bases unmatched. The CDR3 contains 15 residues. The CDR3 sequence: CASSGQGYGDQPQHF. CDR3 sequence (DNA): TGTGCCAGCAGCGGACAGGGTTACGGCGATCAGCCCCAGCATTTT.

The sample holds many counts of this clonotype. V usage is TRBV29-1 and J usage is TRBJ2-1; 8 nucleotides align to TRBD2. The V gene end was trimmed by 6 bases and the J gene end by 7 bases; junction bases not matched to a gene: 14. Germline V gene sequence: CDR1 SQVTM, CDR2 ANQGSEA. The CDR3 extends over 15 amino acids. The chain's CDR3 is CSVDGVSSGLNEQFF. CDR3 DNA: TGCAGCGTGGACGGGGTCTCTAGCGGGTTAAATGAGCAGTTCTTC.

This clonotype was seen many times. The CDR3: CASSSWSRNTDTQYF. The CDR3 nucleotides are TGTGCCAGCAGCTCGTGGTCACGGAACACAGATACGCAGTATTTT. The gene calls are TRBV4-2 and TRBJ2-3; D uncertain. CDR3 length equals 15 residues. The germline gives CDR1 LGHNA, CDR2 YNFKEQ. With 5 bases removed from V and 2 bases from J, the gap between germline ends came to 14 bases.

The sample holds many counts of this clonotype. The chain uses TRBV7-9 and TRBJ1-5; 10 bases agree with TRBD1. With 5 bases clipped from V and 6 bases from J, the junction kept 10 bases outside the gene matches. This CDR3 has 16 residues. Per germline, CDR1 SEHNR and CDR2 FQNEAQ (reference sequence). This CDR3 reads CASSVGQGDFGQPQHF. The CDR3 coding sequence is TGTGCCAGCAGCGTCGGACAGGGGGACTTTGGTCAGCCCCAGCATTTT.

CDR3 sequence (DNA): TGTGCTAGTGGTTTTTATACCTTTTTACAGGGAGGCCTATATCAGCCCCAGCATTTT. Amino acid sequence: CASGFYTFLQGGLYQPQHF. This chain uses TRBV12-5 with TRBJ1-5, with D tentatively TRBD1 (6 bases). V lost 3 bases, J lost 5 bases, and 26 bases lay in between. Germline-derived CDR1 and CDR2 are LGHNT and FRNRAP. This CDR3 contains 19 residues.

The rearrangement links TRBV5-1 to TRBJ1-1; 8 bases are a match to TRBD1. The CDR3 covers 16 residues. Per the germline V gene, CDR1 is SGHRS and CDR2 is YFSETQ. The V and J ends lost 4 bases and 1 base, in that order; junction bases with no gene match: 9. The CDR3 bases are TGCGCCAGCAGCACCCCATACAGGGGGAAGAACACTGAAGCTTTCTTT. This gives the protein CASSTPYRGKNTEAFF.

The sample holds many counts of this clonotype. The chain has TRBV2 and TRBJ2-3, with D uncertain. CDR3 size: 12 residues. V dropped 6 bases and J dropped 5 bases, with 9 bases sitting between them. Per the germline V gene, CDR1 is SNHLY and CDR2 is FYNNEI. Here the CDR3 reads CASRANQDTQYF. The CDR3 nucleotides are TGTGCCAGCAGAGCAAATCAAGATACGCAGTATTTT.

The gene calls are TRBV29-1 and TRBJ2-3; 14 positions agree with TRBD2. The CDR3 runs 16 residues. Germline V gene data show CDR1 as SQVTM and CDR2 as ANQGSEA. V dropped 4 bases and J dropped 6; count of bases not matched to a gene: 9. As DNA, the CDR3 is TGCAGCGTTGTACCGACTAGCGGGGGGGTGACGGATACGCAGTATTTT. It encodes CSVVPTSGGVTDTQYF.